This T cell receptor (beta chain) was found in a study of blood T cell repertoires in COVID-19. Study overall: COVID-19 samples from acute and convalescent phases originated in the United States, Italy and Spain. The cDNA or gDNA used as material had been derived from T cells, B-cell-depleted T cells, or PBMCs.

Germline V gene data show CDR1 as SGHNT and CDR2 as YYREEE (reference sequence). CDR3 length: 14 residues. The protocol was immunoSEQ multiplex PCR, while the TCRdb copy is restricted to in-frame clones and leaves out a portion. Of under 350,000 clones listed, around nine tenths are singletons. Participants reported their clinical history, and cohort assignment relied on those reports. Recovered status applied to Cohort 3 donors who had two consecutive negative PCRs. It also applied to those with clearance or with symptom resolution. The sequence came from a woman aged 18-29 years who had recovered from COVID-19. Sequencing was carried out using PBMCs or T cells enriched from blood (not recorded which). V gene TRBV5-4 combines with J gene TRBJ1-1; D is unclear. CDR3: CATSYEGVNTEAFF. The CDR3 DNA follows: TGTGCTACTTCTTACGAGGGCGTGAACACTGAAGCTTTCTTT.